This section outlines one TCR beta chain sequence together with its context. What it recognizes is unknown. Per the germline V gene, CDR1 is SGHDT and CDR2 is YYEEEE. Trimming pared 4 bases from V and 2 bases from J, leaving 10 bases between. CDR3 length equals 13 residues. This entry comes from a study of CD8 T cells in Susac syndrome. Findings of the study overall: As acknowledged by the study, its TCR sequencing and HLA analysis included a relatively small number of individuals. Clonal expansion of CD8+ cells in Susac peaked in TEMRA cells (and in active patients).

RNA was extracted with the RNeasy kit, and a quantity of about 0.45 to 1 ug was reverse transcribed using random hexamers. TCRdb independently ran MiXCR on the immunoSEQ multiplex PCR reads; one entry per CDR3 protein. The sample shows about 76,000 distinct CDR3 sequences, 93% of them seen only once. This receptor was identified in a human donor with Susac syndrome. Sequencing was done on a sample of CD8+ T cells from PBMCs. This chain uses TRBV5-6 with TRBJ2-7; D gene ambiguous. CDR3: CASSKSAAYEQYF. In DNA, the CDR3 is TGTGCCAGCAGCAAATCCGCTGCCTACGAGCAGTACTTC.